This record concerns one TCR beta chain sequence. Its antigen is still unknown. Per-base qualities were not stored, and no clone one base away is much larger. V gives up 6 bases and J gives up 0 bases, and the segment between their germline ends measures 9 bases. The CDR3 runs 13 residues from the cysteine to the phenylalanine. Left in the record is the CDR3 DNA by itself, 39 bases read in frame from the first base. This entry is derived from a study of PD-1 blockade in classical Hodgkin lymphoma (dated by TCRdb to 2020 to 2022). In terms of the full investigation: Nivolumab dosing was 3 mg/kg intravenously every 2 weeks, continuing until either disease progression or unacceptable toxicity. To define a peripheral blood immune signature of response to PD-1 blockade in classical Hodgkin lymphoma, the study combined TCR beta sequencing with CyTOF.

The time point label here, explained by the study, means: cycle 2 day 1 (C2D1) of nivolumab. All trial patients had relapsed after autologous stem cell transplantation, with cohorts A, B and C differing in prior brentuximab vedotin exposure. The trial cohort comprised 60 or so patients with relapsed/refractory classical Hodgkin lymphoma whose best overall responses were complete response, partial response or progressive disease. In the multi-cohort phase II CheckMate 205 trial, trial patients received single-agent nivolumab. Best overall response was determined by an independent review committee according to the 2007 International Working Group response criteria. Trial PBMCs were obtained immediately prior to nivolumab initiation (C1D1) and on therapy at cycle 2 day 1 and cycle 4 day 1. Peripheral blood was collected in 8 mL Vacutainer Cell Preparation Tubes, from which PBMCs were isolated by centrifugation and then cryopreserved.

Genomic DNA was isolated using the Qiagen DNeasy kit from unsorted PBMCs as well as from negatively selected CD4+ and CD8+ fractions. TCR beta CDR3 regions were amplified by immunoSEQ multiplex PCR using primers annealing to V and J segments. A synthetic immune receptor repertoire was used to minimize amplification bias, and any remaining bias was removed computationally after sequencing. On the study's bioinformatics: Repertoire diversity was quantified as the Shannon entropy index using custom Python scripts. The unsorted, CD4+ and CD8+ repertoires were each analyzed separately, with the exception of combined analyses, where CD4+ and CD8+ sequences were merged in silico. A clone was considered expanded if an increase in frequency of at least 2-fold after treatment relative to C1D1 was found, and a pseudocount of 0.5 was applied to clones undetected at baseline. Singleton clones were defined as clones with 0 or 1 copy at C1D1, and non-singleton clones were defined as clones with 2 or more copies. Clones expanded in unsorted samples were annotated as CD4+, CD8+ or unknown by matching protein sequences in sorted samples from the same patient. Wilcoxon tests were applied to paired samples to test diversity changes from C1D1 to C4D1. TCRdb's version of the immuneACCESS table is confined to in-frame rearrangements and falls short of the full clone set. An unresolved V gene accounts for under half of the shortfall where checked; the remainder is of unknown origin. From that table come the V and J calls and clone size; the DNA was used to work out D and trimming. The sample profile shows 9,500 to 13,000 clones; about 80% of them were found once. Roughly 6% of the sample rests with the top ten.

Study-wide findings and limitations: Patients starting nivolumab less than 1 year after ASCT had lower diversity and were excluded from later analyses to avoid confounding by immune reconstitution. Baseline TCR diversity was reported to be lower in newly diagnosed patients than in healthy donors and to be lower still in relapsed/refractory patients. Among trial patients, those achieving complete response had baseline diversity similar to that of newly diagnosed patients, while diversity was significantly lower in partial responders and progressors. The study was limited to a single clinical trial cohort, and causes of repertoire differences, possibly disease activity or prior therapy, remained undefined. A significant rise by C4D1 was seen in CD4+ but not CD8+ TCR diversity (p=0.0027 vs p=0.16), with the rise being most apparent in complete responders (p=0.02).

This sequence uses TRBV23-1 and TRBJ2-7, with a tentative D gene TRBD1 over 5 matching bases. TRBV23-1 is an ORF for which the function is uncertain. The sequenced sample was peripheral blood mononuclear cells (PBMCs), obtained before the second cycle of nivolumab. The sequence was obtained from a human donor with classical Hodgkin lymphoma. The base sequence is TGCGCCAGCAGACGCGACAGCTCCTACGAGCAGTACTTC. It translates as CASRRDSSYEQYF.